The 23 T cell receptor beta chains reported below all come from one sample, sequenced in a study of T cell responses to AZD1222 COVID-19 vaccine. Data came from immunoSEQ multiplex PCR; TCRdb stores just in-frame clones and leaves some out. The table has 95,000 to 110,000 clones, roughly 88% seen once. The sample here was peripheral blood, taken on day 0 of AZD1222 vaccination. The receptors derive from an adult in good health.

In DNA form, the CDR3 reads TGTGCCAGCAGTTTGCGGCTAAGCGAGACCCAGTACTTC. Translating gives CASSLRLSETQYF. The gene calls are TRBV6-2 or TRBV6-3 and TRBJ2-5; D unclear. The CDR3 covers 13 residues. Germline CDR1 reads MNHEY; CDR2 reads SVGEGT. Trimming cost V 4 bases and J 5 bases, with 11 bases left between them.

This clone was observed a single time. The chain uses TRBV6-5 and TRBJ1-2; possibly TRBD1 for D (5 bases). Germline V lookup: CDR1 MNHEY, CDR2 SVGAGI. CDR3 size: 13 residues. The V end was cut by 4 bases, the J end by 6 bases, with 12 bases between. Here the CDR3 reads CASSSPGGDGYTF. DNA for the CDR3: TGTGCCAGCAGTTCCCCCGGGGGAGATGGCTACACCTTC.

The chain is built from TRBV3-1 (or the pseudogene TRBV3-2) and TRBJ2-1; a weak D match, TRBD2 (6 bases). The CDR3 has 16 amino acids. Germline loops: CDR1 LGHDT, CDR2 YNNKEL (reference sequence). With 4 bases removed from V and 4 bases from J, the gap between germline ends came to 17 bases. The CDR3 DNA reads TGTGCCAGCAGCCCCCAGCGGGCCCTTGTTTACAATGAGCAGTTCTTC. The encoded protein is CASSPQRALVYNEQFF.

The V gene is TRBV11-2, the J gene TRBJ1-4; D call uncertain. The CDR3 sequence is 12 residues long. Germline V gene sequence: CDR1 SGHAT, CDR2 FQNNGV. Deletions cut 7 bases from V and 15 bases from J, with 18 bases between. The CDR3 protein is CASTPPADKVFF. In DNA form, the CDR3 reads TGTGCCAGCACCCCCCCGGCAGACAAGGTGTTTTTT.

CDR3 residues: CASTSGMNYGYTF. The DNA of the CDR3 is TGCGCCAGCACCTCAGGGATGAACTATGGCTACACCTTC. The chain recombines TRBV5-1 with TRBJ1-2, with D maybe TRBD1 (5 bases). The V gene lost 6 bases and the J gene lost 2 bases, with 11 bases spanning the gap. Germline CDR1 is SGHRS and CDR2 is YFSETQ. The length of the CDR3 is 13 residues.

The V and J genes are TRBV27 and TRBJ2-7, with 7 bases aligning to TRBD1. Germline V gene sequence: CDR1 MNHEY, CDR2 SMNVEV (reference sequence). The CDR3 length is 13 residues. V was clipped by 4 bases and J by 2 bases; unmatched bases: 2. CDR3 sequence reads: CASSSTGPYEQYF. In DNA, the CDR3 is TGTGCCAGCAGTTCGACAGGGCCCTACGAGCAGTACTTC.

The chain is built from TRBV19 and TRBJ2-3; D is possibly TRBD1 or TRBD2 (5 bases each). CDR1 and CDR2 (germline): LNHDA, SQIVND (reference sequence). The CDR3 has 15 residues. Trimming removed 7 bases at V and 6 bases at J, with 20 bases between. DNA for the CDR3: TGTGCCAGTATGGGACGGCTAGCCGAGATGGATACGCAGTATTTT. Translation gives CASMGRLAEMDTQYF.

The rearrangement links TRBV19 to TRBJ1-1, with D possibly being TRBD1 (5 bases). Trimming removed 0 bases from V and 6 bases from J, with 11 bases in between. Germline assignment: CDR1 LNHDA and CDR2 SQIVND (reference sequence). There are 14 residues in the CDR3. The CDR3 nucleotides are TGTGCCAGTAGTATAGATGGGGGGAGAGCTGAAGCTTTCTTT. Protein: CASSIDGGRAEAFF.

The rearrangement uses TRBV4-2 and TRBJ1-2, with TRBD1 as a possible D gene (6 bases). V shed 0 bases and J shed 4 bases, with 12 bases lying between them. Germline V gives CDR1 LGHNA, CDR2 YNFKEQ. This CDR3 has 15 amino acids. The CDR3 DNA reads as TGTGCCAGCAGCCAAGAAGCGACAGGTGGCTATGGCTACACCTTC. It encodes CASSQEATGGYGYTF.

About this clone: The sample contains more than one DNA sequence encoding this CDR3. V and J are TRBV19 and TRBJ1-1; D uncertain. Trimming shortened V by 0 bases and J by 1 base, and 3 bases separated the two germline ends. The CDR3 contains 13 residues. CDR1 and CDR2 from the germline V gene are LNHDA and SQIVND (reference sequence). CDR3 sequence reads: CASSIDRNTEAFF. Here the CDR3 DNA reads TGTGCCAGTAGTATAGATAGGAACACTGAAGCTTTCTTT.

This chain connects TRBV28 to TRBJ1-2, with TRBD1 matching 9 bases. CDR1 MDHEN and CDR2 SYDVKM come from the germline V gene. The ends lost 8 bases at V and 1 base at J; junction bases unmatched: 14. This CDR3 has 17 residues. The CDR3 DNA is TGTGCCAGCTCCGTCCCGGGACAGGGTCTTTATAACTATGGCTACACCTTC. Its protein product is CASSVPGQGLYNYGYTF.

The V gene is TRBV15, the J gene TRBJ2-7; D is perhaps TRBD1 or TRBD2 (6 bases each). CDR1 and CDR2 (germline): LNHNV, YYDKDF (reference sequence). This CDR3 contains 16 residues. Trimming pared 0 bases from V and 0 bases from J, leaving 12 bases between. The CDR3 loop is CATSRDLGGGSYEQYF. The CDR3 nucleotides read TGTGCCACCAGCAGAGATCTAGGGGGAGGCTCCTACGAGCAGTACTTC.

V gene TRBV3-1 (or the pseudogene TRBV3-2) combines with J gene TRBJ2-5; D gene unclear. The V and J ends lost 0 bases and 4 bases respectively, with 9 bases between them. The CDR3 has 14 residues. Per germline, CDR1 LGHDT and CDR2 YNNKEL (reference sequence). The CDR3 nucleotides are TGTGCCAGCAGCCAAGATAAGGAGCGAGAGACCCAGTACTTC. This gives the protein CASSQDKERETQYF.

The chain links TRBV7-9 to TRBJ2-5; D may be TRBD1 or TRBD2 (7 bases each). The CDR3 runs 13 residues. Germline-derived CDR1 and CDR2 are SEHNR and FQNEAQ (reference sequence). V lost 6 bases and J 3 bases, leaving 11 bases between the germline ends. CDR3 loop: CASSPGGEETQYF. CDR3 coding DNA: TGTGCCAGCAGTCCAGGGGGGGAAGAGACCCAGTACTTC.

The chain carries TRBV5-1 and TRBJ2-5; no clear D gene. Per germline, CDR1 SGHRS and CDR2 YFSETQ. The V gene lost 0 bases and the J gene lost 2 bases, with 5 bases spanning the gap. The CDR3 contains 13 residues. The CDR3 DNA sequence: TGCGCCAGCAGCTTGGAGCCTCAAGAGACCCAGTACTTC. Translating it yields CASSLEPQETQYF. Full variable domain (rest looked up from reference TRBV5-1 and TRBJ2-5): KAGVTQTPRYLIKTRGQQVTLSCSPISGHRSVSWYQQTPGQGLQFLFEYFSETQRNKGNFPGRFSGRQFSNSRSEMNVSTLELGDSALYLCASSLEPQETQYFGPGTRLLVL.

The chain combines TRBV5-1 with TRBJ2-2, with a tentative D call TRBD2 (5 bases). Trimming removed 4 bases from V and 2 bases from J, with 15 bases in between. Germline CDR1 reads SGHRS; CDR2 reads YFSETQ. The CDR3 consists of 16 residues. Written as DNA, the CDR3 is TGCGCCAGCAGCGAAGGACTCCTCGTAAACACCGGGGAGCTGTTTTTT. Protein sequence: CASSEGLLVNTGELFF.

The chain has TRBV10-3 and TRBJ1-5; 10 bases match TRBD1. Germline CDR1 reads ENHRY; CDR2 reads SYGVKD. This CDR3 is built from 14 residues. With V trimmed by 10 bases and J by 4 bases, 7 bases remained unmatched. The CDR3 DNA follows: TGTGCCACCTGGGGGACAGGGGCTAATCAGCCCCAGCATTTT. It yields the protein CATWGTGANQPQHF.

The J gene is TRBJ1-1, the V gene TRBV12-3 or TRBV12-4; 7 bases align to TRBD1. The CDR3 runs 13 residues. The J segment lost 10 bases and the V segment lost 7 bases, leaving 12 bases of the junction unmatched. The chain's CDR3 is CASIQGGVTRAFF. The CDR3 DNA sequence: TGTGCCAGCATCCAGGGGGGGGTAACCAGAGCTTTCTTT.

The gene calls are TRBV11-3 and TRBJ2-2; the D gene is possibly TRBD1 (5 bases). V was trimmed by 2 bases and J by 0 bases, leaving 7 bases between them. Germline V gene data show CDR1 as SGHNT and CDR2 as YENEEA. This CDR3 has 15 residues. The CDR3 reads CASSLRGTNTGELFF. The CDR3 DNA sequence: TGTGCCAGCAGCTTAAGGGGCACGAACACCGGGGAGCTGTTTTTT. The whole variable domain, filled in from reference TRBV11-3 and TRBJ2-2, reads EAGVVQSPRYKIIEKKQPVAFWCNPISGHNTLYWYLQNLGQGPELLIRYENEEAVDDSQLPKDRFSAERLKGVDSTLKIQPAELGDSAVYLCASSLRGTNTGELFFGEGSRLTVL.

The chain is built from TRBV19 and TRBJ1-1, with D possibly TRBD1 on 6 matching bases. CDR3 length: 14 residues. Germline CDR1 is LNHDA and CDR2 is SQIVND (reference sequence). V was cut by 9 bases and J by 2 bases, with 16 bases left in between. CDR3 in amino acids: CASHTQGTNTEAFF. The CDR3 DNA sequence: TGTGCCAGCCACACCCAGGGGACTAACACTGAAGCTTTCTTT.

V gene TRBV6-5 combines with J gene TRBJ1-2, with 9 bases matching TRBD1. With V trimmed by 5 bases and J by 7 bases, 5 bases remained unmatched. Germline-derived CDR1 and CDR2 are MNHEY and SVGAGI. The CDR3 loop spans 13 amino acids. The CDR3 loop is CASSPGQGGGYTF. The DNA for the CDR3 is TGTGCCAGCAGTCCGGGACAGGGTGGTGGCTACACCTTC.

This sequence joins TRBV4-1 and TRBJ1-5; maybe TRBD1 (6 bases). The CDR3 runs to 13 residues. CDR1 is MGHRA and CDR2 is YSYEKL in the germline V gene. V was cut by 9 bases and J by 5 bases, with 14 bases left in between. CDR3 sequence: CASRGGVDQPQHF. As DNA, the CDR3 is TGCGCCAGTAGGGGGGGGGTTGATCAGCCCCAGCATTTT.

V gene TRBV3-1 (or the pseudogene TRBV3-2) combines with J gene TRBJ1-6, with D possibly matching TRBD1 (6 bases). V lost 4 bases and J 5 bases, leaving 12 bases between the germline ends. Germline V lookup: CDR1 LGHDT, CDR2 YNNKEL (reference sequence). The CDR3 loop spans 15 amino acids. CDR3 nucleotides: TGTGCCAGCAGCCCTTACGGACAGAATAATTCACCCCTCCACTTT. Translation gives CASSPYGQNNSPLHF.